The present entry profiles one T cell receptor beta chain with its context. The antigen remains undetermined. Germline CDR1 is SGHTA and CDR2 is FQGNSA. V lost 4 bases to trimming and J lost 0 bases; unmatched junction nucleotides: 6. CDR3 size: 15 residues. The assay was immunoSEQ multiplex PCR, and TCRdb's table has in-frame clones only and misses some. The sample shows 49,000 or so clones, 53% of them seen only once. This record belongs to a study of cytotoxic CD8 clonotypes in ibrutinib-treated CLL. Overall study context: Investigators reported about 24 partial and 2 complete responses; after median approximately 74 months, approximately 15 patients remained remitted and about 12 progressed. Study conclusions and caveats: Baseline clonality was higher than in age-matched healthy donors and moved in step with circulating CD8+ T-cell counts.

Genomic DNA in an amount of about 2 micrograms was extracted from cryopreserved PBMCs and used for the preparation of TCR beta libraries. Source: PBMCs, taken after 12 months of ibrutinib treatment. This sequence originates from a human donor with chronic lymphocytic leukemia. V is TRBV7-2 and J is TRBJ2-7, with 7 bases identical to TRBD2. CDR3 amino acids: CASSWSGTSSYEQYF. As DNA, the CDR3 is TGTGCCAGCAGCTGGAGCGGGACCAGCTCCTACGAGCAGTACTTC.